This T cell receptor beta chain comes out of a study of T cell changes during pregnancy in multiple sclerosis. Sequencing used immunoSEQ multiplex PCR; TCRdb keeps in-frame clones, though not all of them. The table includes about 32,000 clones, 70% to 90% detected once. The germline gives CDR1 SGDLS, CDR2 YYNGEE. V lost 3 bases, J lost 1 base, and 1 base stayed unmatched. The CDR3 consists of 14 residues. The sequence was obtained from a female donor with multiple sclerosis, enrolled in a pregnancy study. V and J are TRBV9 and TRBJ2-3; TRBD2 matches at 8 bases. This material consisted of CD8+ T cells from peripheral blood mononuclear cells, taken in the third trimester of pregnancy. The CDR3 DNA reads TGTGCCAGCAGCGCGGGGGGGGGCACAGATACGCAGTATTTT. This encodes CASSAGGGTDTQYF. The variable domain in full, with the rest retrieved from reference TRBV9 and TRBJ2-3, is DSGVTQTPKHLITATGQRVTLRCSPRSGDLSVYWYQQSLDQGLQFLIQYYNGEERAKGNILERFSAQQFPDLHSELNLSSLELGDSALYFCASSAGGGTDTQYFGPGTRLTVL.